This TCR beta chain emerged from a study of glioma-infiltrating T cells. This CDR3 is 13 amino acids long. With 4 bases clipped from V and 4 bases from J, the junction kept 4 bases outside the gene matches. Germline CDR1 SGHTA, CDR2 FQGNSA. This clonotype has ten or more counts. Its antigen is undetermined. Amplification of TCR alpha and beta CDR3 regions from RNA used iRepertoire nested multiplex PCR. One-step reverse transcription and amplification started from approximately 100-400 ng of tissue mRNA or PBMC total RNA. Each CDR3 protein gets one entry after TCRdb re-called the multiplex PCR reads with MiXCR. The table shows about 99,000 distinct CDR3 sequences, with 29% occurring only once. Findings and limits, study-wide: Only very few CDR3 sequences appeared in both tissue and blood. Gliomas, especially low-grade, showed above-expected tissue-blood divergence; non-neoplastic patients showed below.

This sequence originates from a human donor with low-grade glioma or glioblastoma, undergoing nonglioma brain surgery, or in good health (not recorded which). Source material: glioma tissue, nonneoplastic brain tissue, or PBMCs (not recorded which). The chain links TRBV7-2 to TRBJ2-7, with 7 bases lining up with TRBD1. The CDR3 bases are TGTGCCAGCAGCTCGGGACAGACGTACGAGCAGTACTTC. Its protein product is CASSSGQTYEQYF.